This T cell receptor (beta chain) was recovered during a study of T cells after yellow fever vaccination. Study-wide findings and caveats: Most clones from primary vaccination resurfaced after the booster (nearly 97% CD4, around 91% CD8). Abundant clonotypes from the bulk population could contaminate FACS-sorted repertoires.

This clonotype was seen repeatedly, ten times or more. Its specificity is not known. This CDR3 has 16 residues. V was cut by 4 bases and J by 0 bases, with 13 bases left in between. It was through 5'RACE template switching that TCR cDNA was made, with a universal primer site and UMIs added. A single record per CDR3 protein comes from TCRdb applying MiXCR to the 5' RACE reads. Of about 69,000 distinct CDR3 sequences in the sample, around 6.2% were seen once. Sequencing was performed on CD4+ T cells sorted from PBMCs, taken about 2 weeks after the first yellow fever vaccination. The clonotype originates from a man younger than 35 who received the YFV17D yellow fever vaccine. The chain employs TRBV12-3 or TRBV12-4 and TRBJ2-4, with D possibly called TRBD1 or TRBD2 (5 bases each). The CDR3 coding sequence is TGTGCCAGCAGTTATCGGGGCGACCTAGCCAAAAACATTCAGTACTTC. The encoded protein is CASSYRGDLAKNIQYF.